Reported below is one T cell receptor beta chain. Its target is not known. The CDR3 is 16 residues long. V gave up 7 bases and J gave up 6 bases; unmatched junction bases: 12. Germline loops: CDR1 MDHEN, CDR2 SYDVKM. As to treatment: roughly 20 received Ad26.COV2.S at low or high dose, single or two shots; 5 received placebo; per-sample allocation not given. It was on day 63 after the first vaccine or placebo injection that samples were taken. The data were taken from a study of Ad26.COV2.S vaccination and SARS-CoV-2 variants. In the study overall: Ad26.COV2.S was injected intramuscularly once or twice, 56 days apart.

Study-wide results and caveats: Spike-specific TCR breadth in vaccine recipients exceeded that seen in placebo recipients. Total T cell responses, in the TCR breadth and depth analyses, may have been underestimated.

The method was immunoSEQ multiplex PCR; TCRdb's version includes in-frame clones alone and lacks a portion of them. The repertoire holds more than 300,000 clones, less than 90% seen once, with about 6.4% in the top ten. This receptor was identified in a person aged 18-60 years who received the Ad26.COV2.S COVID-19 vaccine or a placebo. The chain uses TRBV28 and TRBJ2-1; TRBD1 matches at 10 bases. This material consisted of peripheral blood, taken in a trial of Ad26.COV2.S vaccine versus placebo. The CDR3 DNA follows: TGTGCCAGCATCCTTTTGGGACAGGGGTCTACCAATGAGCAGTTCTTC. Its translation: CASILLGQGSTNEQFF.